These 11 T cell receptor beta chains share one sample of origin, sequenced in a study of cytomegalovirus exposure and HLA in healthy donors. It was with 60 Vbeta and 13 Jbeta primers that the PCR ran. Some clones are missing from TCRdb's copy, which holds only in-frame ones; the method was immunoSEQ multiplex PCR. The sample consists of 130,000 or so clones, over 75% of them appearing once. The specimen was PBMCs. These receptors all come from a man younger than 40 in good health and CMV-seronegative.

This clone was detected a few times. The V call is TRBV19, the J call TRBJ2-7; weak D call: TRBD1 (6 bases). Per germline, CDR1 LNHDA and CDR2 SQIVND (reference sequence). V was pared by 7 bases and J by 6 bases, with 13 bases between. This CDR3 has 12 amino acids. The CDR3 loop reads CASNGQSGEQYF. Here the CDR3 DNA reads TGTGCCAGTAACGGACAGTCGGGCGAGCAGTACTTC. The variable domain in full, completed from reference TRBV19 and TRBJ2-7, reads DGGITQSPKYLFRKEGQNVTLSCEQNLNHDAMYWYRQDPGQGLRLIYYSQIVNDFQKGDIAEGYSVSREKKESFPLTVTSAQKNPTAFYLCASNGQSGEQYFGPGTRLTVT.

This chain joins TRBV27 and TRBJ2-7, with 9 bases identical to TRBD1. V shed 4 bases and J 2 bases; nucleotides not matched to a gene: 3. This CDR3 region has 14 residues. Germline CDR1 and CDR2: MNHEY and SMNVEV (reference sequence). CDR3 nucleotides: TGTGCCAGCAGTTCGACAGGGGGACCCTACGAGCAGTACTTC. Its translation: CASSSTGGPYEQYF.

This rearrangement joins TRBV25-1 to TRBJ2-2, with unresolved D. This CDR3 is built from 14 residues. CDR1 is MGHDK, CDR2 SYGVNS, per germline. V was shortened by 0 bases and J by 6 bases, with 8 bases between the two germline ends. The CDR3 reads CASSEYHSPGELFF. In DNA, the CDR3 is TGTGCCAGCAGTGAATACCACAGTCCCGGGGAGCTGTTTTTT.

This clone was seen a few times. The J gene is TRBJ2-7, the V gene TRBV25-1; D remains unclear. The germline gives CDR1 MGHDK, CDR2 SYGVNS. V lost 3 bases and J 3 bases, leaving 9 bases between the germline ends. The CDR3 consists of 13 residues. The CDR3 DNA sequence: TGTGCCAGCAGTGAGATGTCCGGCTACGAGCAGTACTTC. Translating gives CASSEMSGYEQYF.

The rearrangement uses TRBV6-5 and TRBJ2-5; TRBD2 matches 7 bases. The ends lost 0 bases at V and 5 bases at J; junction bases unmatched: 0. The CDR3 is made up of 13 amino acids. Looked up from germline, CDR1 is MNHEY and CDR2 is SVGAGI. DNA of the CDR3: TGTGCCAGCAGTTACTCGACTAGCGAGACCCAGTACTTC. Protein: CASSYSTSETQYF.

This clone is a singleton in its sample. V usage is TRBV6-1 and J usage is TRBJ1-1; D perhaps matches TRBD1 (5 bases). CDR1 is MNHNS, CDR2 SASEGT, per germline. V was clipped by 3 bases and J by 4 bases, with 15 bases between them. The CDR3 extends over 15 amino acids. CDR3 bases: TGTGCCAGCAGTGATCAGGGCGGAATCAGCACTGAAGCTTTCTTT. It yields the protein CASSDQGGISTEAFF.

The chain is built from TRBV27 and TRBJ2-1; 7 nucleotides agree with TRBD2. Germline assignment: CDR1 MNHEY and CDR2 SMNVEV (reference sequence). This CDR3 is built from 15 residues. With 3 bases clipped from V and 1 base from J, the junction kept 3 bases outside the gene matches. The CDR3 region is CASSFTAGSYNEQFF. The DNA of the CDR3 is TGTGCCAGCAGTTTCACAGCGGGGTCCTACAATGAGCAGTTCTTC.

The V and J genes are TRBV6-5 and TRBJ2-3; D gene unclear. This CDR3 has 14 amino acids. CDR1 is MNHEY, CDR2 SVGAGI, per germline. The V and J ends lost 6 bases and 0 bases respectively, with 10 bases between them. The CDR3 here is CASSSPTSTDTQYF. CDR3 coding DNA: TGTGCCAGCAGCTCCCCGACTAGCACAGATACGCAGTATTTT.

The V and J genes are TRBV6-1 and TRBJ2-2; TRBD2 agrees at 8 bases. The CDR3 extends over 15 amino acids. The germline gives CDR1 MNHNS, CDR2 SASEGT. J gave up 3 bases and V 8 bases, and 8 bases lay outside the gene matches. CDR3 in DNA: TGTGCCAGCCAAAGAGCGGGAGTTGACACCGGGGAGCTGTTTTTT. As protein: CASQRAGVDTGELFF.

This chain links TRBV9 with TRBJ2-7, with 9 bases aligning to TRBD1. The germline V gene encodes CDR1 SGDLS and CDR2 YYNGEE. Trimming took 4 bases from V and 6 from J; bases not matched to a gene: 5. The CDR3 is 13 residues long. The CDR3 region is CASSHGTGLEQYF. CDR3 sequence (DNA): TGTGCCAGCAGCCATGGGACAGGGCTCGAGCAGTACTTC.

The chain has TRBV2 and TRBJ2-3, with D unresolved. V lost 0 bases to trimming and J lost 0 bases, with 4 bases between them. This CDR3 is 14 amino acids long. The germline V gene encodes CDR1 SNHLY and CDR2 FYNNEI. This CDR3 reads CASSEAASTDTQYF. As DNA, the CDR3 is TGTGCCAGCAGTGAAGCAGCTAGCACAGATACGCAGTATTTT. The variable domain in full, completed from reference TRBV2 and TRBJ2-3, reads EPEVTQTPSHQVTQMGQEVILRCVPISNHLYFYWYRQILGQKVEFLVSFYNNEISEKSEIFDDQFSVERPDGSNFTLKIRSTKLEDSAMYFCASSEAASTDTQYFGPGTRLTVL.